Shown below are 9 T cell receptor beta chains from a single sample sequenced in a study of spatial heterogeneity in lung cancer. Study-level points and caveats: Tumor mutation count correlated with how many alpha and beta TCRs expanded intratumorally.

Time point defined: sample taken at primary tumor resection. TCRdb independently ran MiXCR on the 5' RACE reads; one entry per CDR3 protein. Altogether thousands of distinct CDR3 sequences are present, 15% being singletons, with the ten largest covering roughly 6.6%. Their specific antigens are unknown. Sequencing was performed on lung tumor tissue, taken at surgery. The receptors stem from a female donor with early-stage non-small cell lung cancer.

The rearrangement uses TRBV7-9 and TRBJ1-1; D uncertain. Germline-derived CDR1 and CDR2 are SEHNR and FQNEAQ (reference sequence). CDR3 length: 13 amino acids. The germline V and J ends were trimmed by 5 bases and 0 bases, with 7 bases remaining between them. The CDR3 protein is CASSPPMNTEAFF. Here the CDR3 DNA reads TGTGCCAGCAGCCCACCGATGAACACTGAAGCTTTCTTT.

By its share, this clonotype is medium-sized (0.01 to 0.1%). The CDR3 here is CASSPQGYNEQFF. Written as DNA, the CDR3 is TGTGCCAGCAGTCCACAGGGGTACAATGAGCAGTTCTTC. The rearrangement links TRBV7-8 to TRBJ2-1, with TRBD1 identical over 7 bases. The CDR3 contains 13 residues. Trimming at V came to 6 bases and at J to 4 bases, leaving 3 bases not matched to a gene. The V gene's germline CDR1 is SGHVS and CDR2 FQNEAQ.

This clonotype was seen a few times. The CDR3 loop is CASSSRTSEETQYF. The CDR3, as DNA: TGTGCCAGCAGCTCTCGGACTAGCGAAGAGACCCAGTACTTC. The V gene is TRBV7-9, the J gene TRBJ2-5; TRBD2 matches 9 bases. V gave up 4 bases and J gave up 3 bases; unmatched junction bases: 3. There are 14 residues in the CDR3. CDR1 and CDR2 from the germline V gene are SEHNR and FQNEAQ (reference sequence).

In this sample, this clonotype is medium-sized. This chain links TRBV12-3 or TRBV12-4 with TRBJ2-3, with TRBD2 matching over 15 bases. The CDR3 sequence is 16 residues long. V lost 6 bases and J lost 4; bases outside the gene matches: 5. The DNA of the CDR3 is TGTGCCAGCAGCAGGACTAGCGGGAGGGGTGCAGATACGCAGTATTTT. Protein sequence: CASSRTSGRGADTQYF.

This clonotype is classed as medium-sized. The chain employs TRBV7-2 and TRBJ1-2; maybe TRBD1 (6 bases). There are 15 residues in the CDR3. The ends were cut back, 1 base at V and 8 bases at J, with 17 bases in the middle. Germline values: CDR1 SGHTA, CDR2 FQGNSA. CDR3 in DNA: TGTGCCAGCAGCTTAGACGGGACGGGGGCCTGGGGCTACACCTTC. This sequence encodes CASSLDGTGAWGYTF.

This clonotype is classed as medium-sized (0.01 to 0.1%). The CDR3 sequence: CASSSPAGRGRSTDTQYF. Here the CDR3 DNA reads TGTGCCAGCAGCTCCCCAGCAGGAAGGGGTAGGAGCACAGATACGCAGTATTTT. This sequence joins TRBV7-9 and TRBJ2-3; perhaps TRBD1 as D (5 bases). Trimming took off 4 bases at V and 0 bases at J, with 20 bases between the two ends. This CDR3 is built from 18 residues. Per the germline V gene, CDR1 is SEHNR and CDR2 is FQNEAQ (reference sequence).

This clonotype occurred many times. The chain uses TRBV11-2 and TRBJ1-2; possibly TRBD1 for D (5 bases). In germline, CDR1 is SGHAT, CDR2 FQNNGV. Trimming took off 1 base at V and 8 bases at J, with 11 bases between the two ends. The CDR3 consists of 13 residues. CDR3 in amino acids: CASSLGAGAGYTF. The CDR3 DNA reads TGTGCCAGCAGCTTAGGCGCCGGGGCAGGCTACACCTTC.

This clonotype qualifies as medium-sized (0.01 to 0.1%). This chain joins TRBV7-8 and TRBJ2-7, with 9 bases aligning to TRBD1. The germline V gene has CDR1 SGHVS and CDR2 FQNEAQ. V dropped 3 bases and J dropped 2; count of bases not matched to a gene: 8. The CDR3 has 16 amino acids. The CDR3 spells CASSFSVGTGPYEQYF. CDR3 coding DNA: TGTGCCAGCAGCTTCTCGGTTGGGACAGGGCCCTACGAGCAGTACTTC.

This clonotype is termed large (0.1 to 1%). This chain uses TRBV10-3 with TRBJ2-1; 9 bases line up with TRBD1. Germline-derived CDR1 and CDR2 are ENHRY and SYGVKD. Trimming removed 2 bases from V and 8 bases from J; junction bases left unmatched: 10. The CDR3 runs to 16 residues. CDR3 nucleotides: TGTGCCATCAGTGAGATACCCGGGACAGGGTACGATGAGCAGTTCTTC. Translated, it gives CAISEIPGTGYDEQFF.